These 19 T cell receptor beta chains share one sample of origin, sequenced in a study of CD8 T cells in Susac syndrome. Reverse transcription of roughly 0.5 to 1 ug RNA was carried out with random hexamers. TCRdb passed the immunoSEQ multiplex PCR reads through MiXCR, listing each CDR3 protein once. The sample records 40,000 to 55,000 distinct CDR3 sequences, roughly 93% being singletons. The sample was CD8+ T cells from PBMCs. The receptor source for this set is a human donor with multiple sclerosis.

The chain links TRBV5-6 to TRBJ2-7; D may match TRBD1 or TRBD2 (5 bases each). The CDR3 loop spans 13 amino acids. The germline V gene encodes CDR1 SGHDT and CDR2 YYEEEE. V lost 4 bases and J lost 3, with 11 bases in between. CDR3 in amino acids: CASSGTTLYEQYF. The CDR3 DNA follows: TGTGCCAGCAGCGGGACCACCCTCTACGAGCAGTACTTC.

This clonotype was seen just once. The chain links TRBV7-9 to TRBJ2-7, with D unresolved. V was trimmed by 1 base and J by 6 bases, leaving 10 bases between them. Germline CDR1 and CDR2: SEHNR and FQNEAQ (reference sequence). CDR3 length: 13 amino acids. DNA for the CDR3: TGTGCCAGCAGCTTAGTTTTCACGGGCGAGCAGTACTTC. Protein product: CASSLVFTGEQYF.

V gene TRBV5-4 combines with J gene TRBJ1-4; D possibly corresponds to TRBD1 (6 bases). Germline V gene lookup returns CDR1 SGHNT and CDR2 YYREEE (reference sequence). The length of the CDR3 is 14 residues. With 2 bases removed from V and 8 bases from J, the gap between germline ends came to 13 bases. CDR3 residues: CASSFKQGYEKLFF. In nucleotides, the CDR3 is TGTGCCAGCAGCTTCAAACAGGGTTACGAAAAACTGTTTTTT.

The chain employs TRBV7-9 and TRBJ2-2, with D possibly being TRBD1 (6 bases). Trimming took 3 bases from V and 4 from J, leaving 21 bases between them. The V gene's germline CDR1 is SEHNR and CDR2 FQNEAQ (reference sequence). The CDR3 covers 18 residues. DNA of the CDR3: TGTGCCAGCAGCTTGCGGCAGGGGATTACGCGAGGCACCGGGGAGCTGTTTTTT. As protein: CASSLRQGITRGTGELFF.

The rearrangement links TRBV4-2 to TRBJ1-5, with D unclear. CDR3 length equals 17 residues. CDR1 and CDR2 from the germline V gene are LGHNA and YNFKEQ. The V and J ends lost 0 bases and 0 bases respectively, with 12 bases between them. The CDR3 DNA sequence: TGTGCCAGCAGCCAAGATCACAGTCTTTATAGCAATCAGCCCCAGCATTTT. It specifies CASSQDHSLYSNQPQHF.

This chain uses TRBV30 with TRBJ1-2; D is unclear. The CDR3 contains 11 residues. The V end lost 7 bases, the J end lost 7 bases, and 13 bases lay between the germline ends. Germline CDR1 is GTSNPN and CDR2 is SVGIG (reference sequence). The CDR3 loop is CASTGRGGYTF. The CDR3, as DNA: TGTGCCTCCACCGGGCGGGGTGGCTACACCTTC.

This clonotype was seen a single time. This rearrangement joins TRBV2 to TRBJ1-5; maybe TRBD1 (5 bases). The V and J ends lost 4 bases and 0 bases respectively, with 7 bases between them. The length of the CDR3 is 14 residues. Germline CDR1 reads SNHLY; CDR2 reads FYNNEI. The CDR3 protein is CASSARGSNQPQHF. The CDR3 nucleotides read TGTGCCAGCAGTGCAAGGGGTAGCAATCAGCCCCAGCATTTT.

This rearrangement joins TRBV11-2 to TRBJ2-1, with D possibly TRBD2 on 5 matching bases. V was trimmed by 5 bases and J by 8 bases, leaving 19 bases between them. The CDR3 is 15 residues long. Germline V lookup: CDR1 SGHAT, CDR2 FQNNGV. The CDR3 loop is CASSGKLGVLDEQFF. The DNA for the CDR3 is TGTGCCAGCAGCGGGAAACTAGGAGTTCTTGATGAGCAGTTCTTC.

The rearrangement uses TRBV7-9 and TRBJ2-5, with a weak D call TRBD1 (6 bases). Germline CDR1 is SEHNR and CDR2 is FQNEAQ (reference sequence). Between the trimmed V and J ends, which lost 7 bases and 4 bases, there was a span of 19 bases. The CDR3 covers 15 residues. The CDR3 loop reads CASTPQGRGGETQYF. As DNA, the CDR3 is TGTGCCAGCACCCCCCAGGGACGAGGGGGAGAGACCCAGTACTTC.

This rearrangement joins TRBV5-1 to TRBJ1-1; D might be TRBD1 (6 bases). The ends were cut back, 4 bases at V and 4 bases at J, with 17 bases in the middle. In germline, CDR1 is SGHRS, CDR2 YFSETQ. The CDR3 sequence is 15 residues long. CDR3 DNA sequence: TGCGCCAGCAGCCTGTTTCAGGGGCAAGGCACTGAAGCTTTCTTT. Protein: CASSLFQGQGTEAFF.

The rearrangement uses TRBV15 and TRBJ2-3; D possibly matches TRBD1 or TRBD2 (6 bases each). Germline CDR1 LNHNV, CDR2 YYDKDF (reference sequence). The CDR3 runs to 16 residues. V dropped 3 bases and J dropped 6 bases, with 19 bases sitting between them. The CDR3: CATSSGGLNVQDTQYF. The CDR3 coding sequence is TGTGCCACCAGCAGCGGGGGCCTCAACGTTCAGGATACGCAGTATTTT.

The rearrangement uses TRBV2 and TRBJ1-5; D unresolved. Germline CDR1 SNHLY, CDR2 FYNNEI. The germline V and J ends were trimmed by 5 bases and 2 bases, with 13 bases remaining between them. This CDR3 has 15 residues. The chain's CDR3 is CASSLLTSGNQPQHF. The CDR3 bases are TGTGCCAGCAGTCTTCTTACGTCGGGCAATCAGCCCCAGCATTTT.

The table lists this clonotype with a few counts. The rearrangement links TRBV7-2 to TRBJ1-1; 12 positions agree with TRBD1. The length of the CDR3 is 19 residues. Germline loops: CDR1 SGHTA, CDR2 FQGNSA. J gave up 4 bases and V 4 bases, and 16 bases lay outside the gene matches. The CDR3 loop reads CASSSTPGTGGGVSTEAFF. As DNA, the CDR3 is TGTGCCAGCAGCTCAACGCCCGGGACAGGGGGCGGAGTGAGCACTGAAGCTTTCTTT. Based on the CDR3 plus reference TRBV7-2 and TRBJ1-1, the full variable domain is GAGVSQSPSNKVTEKGKDVELRCDPISGHTALYWYRQSLGQGLEFLIYFQGNSAPDKSGLPSDRFSAERTGGSVSTLTIQRTQQEDSAVYLCASSSTPGTGGGVSTEAFFGQGTRLTVV.

V usage is TRBV3-1 and J usage is TRBJ1-1; D uncertain. CDR3 length equals 15 residues. Germline V CDR1 and CDR2: LGHDT, YNNKEL (reference sequence). The V gene lost 2 bases and the J gene lost 1 base, with 11 bases spanning the gap. The CDR3 bases are TGTGCCAGCAGCCAATTGCGGCAGGAGAACACTGAAGCTTTCTTT. It translates to CASSQLRQENTEAFF. The variable domain in full, with the rest retrieved from reference TRBV3-1 and TRBJ1-1, is DTAVSQTPKYLVTQMGNDKSIKCEQNLGHDTMYWYKQDSKKFLKIMFSYNNKELIINETVPNRFSPKSPDKAHLNLHINSLELGDSAVYFCASSQLRQENTEAFFGQGTRLTVV.

CDR3 nucleotide sequence: TGTGCCAGCAGTATACAGGGGTGGGAGCAGTACTTC. Its protein is CASSIQGWEQYF. This rearrangement joins TRBV28 to TRBJ2-7; 7 bases fit TRBD1. Germline V gene data show CDR1 as MDHEN and CDR2 as SYDVKM. The CDR3 contains 12 residues. V was clipped by 5 bases and J by 7 bases; unmatched bases: 5.

The chain carries TRBV27 and TRBJ2-7, with TRBD2 identical over 12 bases. Per germline, CDR1 MNHEY and CDR2 SMNVEV (reference sequence). The CDR3 covers 16 residues. The V segment lost 5 bases and the J segment 4 bases; nucleotides outside the gene matches: 9. CDR3 DNA: TGTGCCAGCAGTCTCTCTAGCGGGGGGGCACTATACGAGCAGTACTTC. This codes for CASSLSSGGALYEQYF.

CDR3 bases: TGTGCCAGCAGCCTTGGACAGAGTAATGCTTCACCCCTCCACTTT. Translated: CASSLGQSNASPLHF. The chain joins TRBV5-6 to TRBJ1-6, with D perhaps matching TRBD1 (6 bases). The CDR3 extends over 15 amino acids. The V gene's germline CDR1 is SGHDT and CDR2 YYEEEE. V lost 4 bases, J lost 9 bases, and 17 bases lay in between.

The chain links TRBV13 to TRBJ2-7, with a possible D match to TRBD1 (6 bases). Germline V lookup: CDR1 PRHDT, CDR2 FYEKMQ (reference sequence). This CDR3 has 12 residues. The V end was cut by 5 bases, the J end by 6 bases, with 11 bases between. CDR3 nucleotide sequence: TGTGCCAGCAGCATCGACAGGCTCGAGCAGTACTTC. Protein: CASSIDRLEQYF.

The chain couples TRBV28 to TRBJ2-1; 16 bases line up with TRBD2. The CDR3 has 16 residues. V shed 3 bases and J 9 bases; nucleotides not matched to a gene: 5. The germline gives CDR1 MDHEN, CDR2 SYDVKM. The CDR3 DNA sequence: TGTGCCAGCAGTTTGGGGACTAGCGGGGGGGCGGCTGAGCAGTTCTTC. Translated, it gives CASSLGTSGGAAEQFF.